This is a list of T cell receptor beta chains from one sample in a study of blood T cell repertoires in COVID-19. Repertoires were generated with immunoSEQ multiplex PCR, while TCRdb's copy carries only in-frame clones and drops some. The table includes 300,000 or so clones, roughly 87% detected once. Sequenced material: peripheral blood. Source of these receptors: a middle-aged man with active or convalescent COVID-19. Both conserved end residues are part of each CDR3. The order of the fields is V gene, CDR3 length, clone size, J gene, D gene, CDR3 DNA, CDR3 protein. The D gene is left open where the match is weak. Rows may omit the clone size; those that give it use once, few, many or a size class.

TRBV7-2	15	-	TRBJ1-6	-	TGTGCCAGCAGCTTGAGGACAGCTTATAATTCACCCCTCCACTTT	CASSLRTAYNSPLHF
TRBV4-3	15	once	TRBJ2-5	TRBD1	TGCGCCAGCAGCCAAGACACAGGGGGCGGAGAGACCCAGTACTTC	CASSQDTGGGETQYF
TRBV9	15	-	TRBJ1-5	-	TGTGCCAGCAGCGTAGGCGGATCTAGCAATCAGCCCCAGCATTTT	CASSVGGSSNQPQHF
TRBV24-1	17	-	TRBJ1-5	TRBD1	TGTGCCACCAGTGATGGAACCGGGACAGGATACATTCGGCCCCAGCATTTT	CATSDGTGTGYIRPQHF
TRBV5-1	14	-	TRBJ2-3	-	TGCGCCAGCAGCTCTGGGGAGGGCACAGATACGCAGTATTTT	CASSSGEGTDTQYF
TRBV9	15	-	TRBJ2-3	-	TGTGCCAGCAGCGTAAGCGGTTCCCCCACAGATACGCAGTATTTT	CASSVSGSPTDTQYF
TRBV7-6	16	-	TRBJ1-6	TRBD1	TGTGCCAGCAGCCGTGGACAGGGGGCGGATAATTCACCCCTCCACTTT	CASSRGQGADNSPLHF
TRBV28	16	-	TRBJ2-3	TRBD1	TGTGCCAGCAGGGGCTGGGGGACAGGGCTCAGGGATACGCAGTATTTT	CASRGWGTGLRDTQYF
TRBV6-5	12	few	TRBJ1-1	-	TGTGCCAGCATGAGGGAGGGCACTGAAGCTTTCTTT	CASMREGTEAFF
TRBV5-1	15	-	TRBJ2-2	-	TGCGCCAGCAGCTTGGGGGCAGGGCAAACCGGGGAGCTGTTTTTT	CASSLGAGQTGELFF
TRBV5-6	17	-	TRBJ2-7	-	TGTGCCAGCAGCCTGGAGGGCAGTAGCGGACCGTCCTACGAGCAGTACTTC	CASSLEGSSGPSYEQYF
TRBV20-1	11	-	TRBJ1-4	-	TGCAGTGCTAGAGGCCAGGGAAAACTGTTTTTT	CSARGQGKLFF
TRBV15	15	-	TRBJ2-3	-	TGTGCCACCAGCAGAGGGACAGCCATGGAAGATACGCAGTATTTT	CATSRGTAMEDTQYF
TRBV7-9	13	-	TRBJ2-1	TRBD2	TGTGCCAGCAGCCCAGACTCGGGGGGTGAGCAGTTCTTC	CASSPDSGGEQFF
TRBV7-2	12	-	TRBJ1-1	-	TGTGCCAGCAGCCCTGGACAGATAGAAGCTTTCTTT	CASSPGQIEAFF
TRBV21-1	15	-	TRBJ2-7	-	TGTGCCAGCAGCAAAGGATTGTGGCGGGCCTACGAGCAGTACTTC	CASSKGLWRAYEQYF
TRBV5-4	16	-	TRBJ2-5	TRBD1	TGTGCCAGCAGCGCCCGGGACAGGGGCTCGACAGAGACCCAGTACTTC	CASSARDRGSTETQYF
TRBV10-3	15	-	TRBJ1-3	-	TGTGCCATCGGACCCCGACAGGACTCTGGAAACACCATATATTTT	CAIGPRQDSGNTIYF
TRBV29-1	14	once	TRBJ2-1	TRBD2	TGCAGCGTGCAGGGTTCCGGGACTATTGTTGAGCAGTTCTTC	CSVQGSGTIVEQFF
TRBV4-1	15	-	TRBJ1-5	TRBD1	TGCGCCAGCAGCCACGACACAGGGGGCAATCAGCCCCAGCATTTT	CASSHDTGGNQPQHF
TRBV28	18	-	TRBJ1-1	-	TGTGCCAGCAGTTTCTTAGGGGGACGTTTCGTCATGAACACTGAAGCTTTCTTT	CASSFLGGRFVMNTEAFF
TRBV18	14	-	TRBJ1-5	-	TGTGCCAGCTCACCGTCTGGCGGAAATCAGCCCCAGCATTTT	CASSPSGGNQPQHF
TRBV10-3	14	-	TRBJ1-2	TRBD1	TGTGCCATCAGTCCCCGGACAGGGTCGAATGGCTACACCTTC	CAISPRTGSNGYTF
TRBV9	16	-	TRBJ1-2	TRBD1	TGTGCCAGCAGCTTACGGACAGGGGGTAATCCGTATGGCTACACCTTC	CASSLRTGGNPYGYTF
TRBV6-5	14	-	TRBJ1-1	-	TGTGCCAGTAAGTACGATGGGTCTCGGAGGATCGCTTTCTTT	CASKYDGSRRIAFF
TRBV5-6	18	-	TRBJ2-3	TRBD2	TGTGCCAGCAGCCCGGGACTAGCGGGGGGACTGGGCACAGATACGCAGTATTTT	CASSPGLAGGLGTDTQYF
TRBV2	14	-	TRBJ2-2	TRBD2	TGTGCCAGCCAACTAGCGCCGAACACCGGGGAGCTGTTTTTT	CASQLAPNTGELFF
TRBV10-1	15	once	TRBJ1-5	-	TGCGCCAGCAGTGGGCAGGGGTATAGCAATCAGCCCCAGCATTTT	CASSGQGYSNQPQHF
TRBV28	14	-	TRBJ2-7	-	TGTGCCAGCAGTTTATTCCCGGGTTCCTACGAGCAGTACTTC	CASSLFPGSYEQYF
TRBV6-5	12	few	TRBJ1-3	-	TGTGCCAGCGGAGAGACTGGAAACACCATATATTTT	CASGETGNTIYF
TRBV18	14	-	TRBJ2-7	-	TGTGCCAGCTCACCTTGGACAGCTTCCTACGAGCAGTACTTC	CASSPWTASYEQYF
TRBV6-4	16	-	TRBJ2-3	TRBD1	TGTGCCAGCAGTGACGGGACAGGCACTAGCACAGATACGCAGTATTTT	CASSDGTGTSTDTQYF
TRBV7-2	16	-	TRBJ2-5	TRBD2	TGTGCCAGCAGCGTGACTAGCGGGGGCGGACAAGAGACCCAGTACTTC	CASSVTSGGGQETQYF
TRBV14	17	-	TRBJ2-5	TRBD2	TGTGCCAGCAGCCCTTGGACTAGCGGGAGTTCGTACGAGACCCAGTACTTC	CASSPWTSGSSYETQYF
TRBV28	17	-	TRBJ2-2	TRBD1	TGTGCCAGCAGTTTAATAATGGGGACAGGGATGACCGGGGAGCTGTTTTTT	CASSLIMGTGMTGELFF
TRBV2	13	-	TRBJ1-1	-	TGTGCCAGCACCCAACAGGTGGAGGGGACGGCTTTCTTT	CASTQQVEGTAFF
TRBV12-3/TRBV12-4	12	-	TRBJ1-5	-	TGTGCCAGCAGTTTCCGGGATCAGCCCCAGCATTTT	CASSFRDQPQHF
TRBV28	15	once	TRBJ1-5	-	TGTGCCAGCAGCTACGAAGGGGGGGGCAATCAGCCCCAGCATTTT	CASSYEGGGNQPQHF
TRBV21-1	16	-	TRBJ2-1	-	TGTGCCAGCAGCAAATCTAGGACAGGCTTTAACAATGAGCAGTTCTTC	CASSKSRTGFNNEQFF
TRBV10-3	14	few	TRBJ1-5	TRBD1	TGTGCCATCAGTGACAGGGGGGACAATCAGCCCCAGCATTTT	CAISDRGDNQPQHF
TRBV4-2	14	-	TRBJ1-1	TRBD1	TGTGCCAGCAGCCAAGGTCAGGGGGTGGAAGAAGCTTTCTTT	CASSQGQGVEEAFF
TRBV18	16	-	TRBJ1-2	-	TGTGCCAGCTCACCTGGGCTCCAATCATCTAACTATGGCTACACCTTC	CASSPGLQSSNYGYTF
TRBV7-6	15	-	TRBJ2-1	TRBD2	TGTGCCAGCAGCTTACTGGGGGGGGATTACAATGAGCAGTTCTTC	CASSLLGGDYNEQFF
TRBV4-1	18	-	TRBJ2-3	TRBD2	TGCGCCAGCAGCCCGGGGGTACAGCGCGGGGACTACACAGATACGCAGTATTTT	CASSPGVQRGDYTDTQYF
TRBV20-1	15	-	TRBJ2-4	-	TGCAGTGCTAGTAATAGCAGACTAGCCAAAAACATTCAGTACTTC	CSASNSRLAKNIQYF
TRBV28	17	-	TRBJ2-1	TRBD2	TGTGCCAGCATTGATGCTAGCGGGAGTATCGGGGACAATGAGCAGTTCTTC	CASIDASGSIGDNEQFF